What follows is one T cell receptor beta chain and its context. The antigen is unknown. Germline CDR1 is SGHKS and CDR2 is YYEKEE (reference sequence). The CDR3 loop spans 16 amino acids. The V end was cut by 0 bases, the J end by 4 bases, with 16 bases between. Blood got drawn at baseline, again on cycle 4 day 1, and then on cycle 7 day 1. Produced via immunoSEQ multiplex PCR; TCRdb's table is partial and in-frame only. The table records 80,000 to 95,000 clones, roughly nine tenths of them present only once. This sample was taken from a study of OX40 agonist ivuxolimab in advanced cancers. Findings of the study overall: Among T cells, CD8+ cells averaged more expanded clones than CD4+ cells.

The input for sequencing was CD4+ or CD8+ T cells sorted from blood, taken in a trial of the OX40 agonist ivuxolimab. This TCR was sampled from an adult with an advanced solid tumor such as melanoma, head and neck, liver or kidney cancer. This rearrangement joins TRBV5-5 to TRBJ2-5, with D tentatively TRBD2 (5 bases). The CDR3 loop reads CASSLDFSGFSETQYF. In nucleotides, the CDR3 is TGTGCCAGCAGCTTGGATTTTTCGGGGTTTTCAGAGACCCAGTACTTC.